This note documents a single TCR beta chain sequence. The antigen remains undetermined. This sample is part of a study of shared clonotypes between healthy human individuals. General observations from the study: Non-shared clonotypes were found to have lower generation probabilities than the clonotypes that were shared by all four of the sorted-subset donors. Larger estimated richness was generally seen in naive subsets than in memory subsets.

CD45RO-negative cells were positively selected for CCR7, leaving out terminally differentiated effector memory CD45RA+ cells. Deep was the level at which the assay was run. Sequencing was performed with immunoSEQ multiplex PCR; in TCRdb, only in-frame clones are kept and a portion is missing. Counted here are approximately 2,000,000 clones, just over 90% occurring once; the ten biggest clones make up under 2%. This receptor was identified in a man aged 18 to 29 in good health. Some clones in this sample may be carry-over from other donors' samples. The specimen was naive CD8+ T cells from PBMCs.

The DNA for the CDR3 is TGTGCCAGCAGCTTTCTGGAGGGGAGTTGGCAAGAGACCCAGTACTTC. Translating it yields CASSFLEGSWQETQYF. V and J are TRBV5-6 and TRBJ2-5; perhaps TRBD2 as D (6 bases). The CDR3 extends over 16 amino acids. CDR1 is SGHDT, CDR2 YYEEEE, per germline. V lost 2 bases to trimming and J lost 2 bases, with 16 bases between them.